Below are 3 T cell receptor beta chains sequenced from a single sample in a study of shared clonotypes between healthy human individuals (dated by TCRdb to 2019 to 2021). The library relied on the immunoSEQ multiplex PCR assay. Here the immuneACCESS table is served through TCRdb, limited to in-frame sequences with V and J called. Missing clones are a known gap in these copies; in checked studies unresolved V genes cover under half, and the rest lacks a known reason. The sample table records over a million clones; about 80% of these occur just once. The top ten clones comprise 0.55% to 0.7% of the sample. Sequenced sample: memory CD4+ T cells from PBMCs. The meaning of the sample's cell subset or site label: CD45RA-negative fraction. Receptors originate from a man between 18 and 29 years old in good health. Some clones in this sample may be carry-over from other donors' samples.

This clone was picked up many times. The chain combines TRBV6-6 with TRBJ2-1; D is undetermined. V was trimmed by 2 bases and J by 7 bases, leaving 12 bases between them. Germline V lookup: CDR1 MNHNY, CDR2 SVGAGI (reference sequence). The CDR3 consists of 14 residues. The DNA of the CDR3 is TGTGCCAGCAGTTACGTCGGTAGTGGGAATGAGCAGTTCTTC. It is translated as CASSYVGSGNEQFF.

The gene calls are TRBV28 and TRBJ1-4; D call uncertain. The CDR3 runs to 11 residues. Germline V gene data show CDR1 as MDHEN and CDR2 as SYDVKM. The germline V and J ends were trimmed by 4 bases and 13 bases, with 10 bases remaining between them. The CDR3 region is CASSWIGILFF. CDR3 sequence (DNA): TGTGCCAGCAGTTGGATCGGGATACTGTTTTTT.

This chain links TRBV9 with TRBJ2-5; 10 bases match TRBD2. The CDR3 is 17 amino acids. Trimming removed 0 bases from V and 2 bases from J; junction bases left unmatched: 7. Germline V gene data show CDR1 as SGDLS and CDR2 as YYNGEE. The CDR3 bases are TGTGCCAGCAGCGTAGGGGCTAGCGGGAGCTTACAAGAGACCCAGTACTTC. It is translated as CASSVGASGSLQETQYF.